These T cell receptor beta chains were read from a single sample in a study of PD-1 blockade in mismatch repair-deficient tumors. Assay used: immunoSEQ multiplex PCR; TCRdb lists only in-frame clones, some missing. Of some 120,000 clones detected, about 88% appear once; the ten largest clones hold around 11%. The sample was peripheral blood, taken about 17 months after starting pembrolizumab. The receptors come from an adult with mismatch repair-deficient cancer. CDR3s include the opening cysteine and the closing phenylalanine or tryptophan. Each record gives: clone size, V gene, J gene, CDR3 length, D gene, CDR3 DNA, CDR3 protein. D genes are given only for firm matches. Clone sizes are given selectively: once, few, many, or a class where the clone is expanded.

>few|TRBV4-1|TRBJ1-2|15|TRBD1
TGCGCCAGCAGCCTCCGGACAGGGGGATCCTATGGCTACACCTTC
CASSLRTGGSYGYTF
>-|TRBV6-5|TRBJ2-6|16|-
TGTGCCAGCAGTTTAATGATCGGCTCTGGGGCCAACGTCCTGACTTTC
CASSLMIGSGANVLTF
>once|TRBV2|TRBJ2-4|14|-
TGTGCCAGCAATGGTCCGACTGTCCGGCACATTCAGTACTTC
CASNGPTVRHIQYF
>-|TRBV7-9|TRBJ1-5|16|TRBD1
TGTGCCAGCAGCTTTACGACAGGGGATGGCAATCAGCCCCAGCATTTT
CASSFTTGDGNQPQHF
>-|TRBV30|TRBJ1-4|16|-
TGTGCCTGGAGCGGACCGGGACATGCAACTAATGAAAAACTGTTTTTT
CAWSGPGHATNEKLFF
>-|TRBV30|TRBJ1-5|14|-
TGTGCCTGGAGTCCCCCCGGTCCGGATCAGCCCCAGCATTTT
CAWSPPGPDQPQHF
>-|TRBV19|TRBJ2-7|13|-
TGTGCCAGTATTCCGGGACTTACCTACGAGCAGTACTTC
CASIPGLTYEQYF
>-|TRBV28|TRBJ1-5|14|-
TGTGCCAGCAGTTTCTCTCAGGGATTTCAGCCCCAGCATTTT
CASSFSQGFQPQHF
>-|TRBV20-1|TRBJ2-5|10|-
TGCAGTGCTAGCCATAAGACCCAGTACTTC
CSASHKTQYF
>-|TRBV19|TRBJ1-1|15|-
TGTGCCAGTAGCCGAGATAGGCAGGTTAACACTGAAGCTTTCTTT
CASSRDRQVNTEAFF
>-|TRBV27|TRBJ2-3|14|-
TGTGCCAGCAGCCCCCTCTATGGGACAGATACGCAGTATTTT
CASSPLYGTDTQYF
>-|TRBV7-7|TRBJ2-5|13|-
TGTGCTAGCAGCTTAGGGCAGCAAGAGACCCAGTACTTC
CASSLGQQETQYF
>-|TRBV19|TRBJ2-7|13|TRBD1
TGTGCCAGTAGTCTGACAGGGGCCGCCGAGCAGTACTTC
CASSLTGAAEQYF
>-|TRBV6-4|TRBJ1-1|13|-
TGTGCCAGCAGTGAAGCTATGAACACTGAAGCTTTCTTT
CASSEAMNTEAFF
>-|TRBV19|TRBJ1-1|14|-
TGTGCCAGTAGTATAGGGGACTCTTCCACTGAAGCTTTCTTT
CASSIGDSSTEAFF
>-|TRBV5-1|TRBJ1-3|15|TRBD1
TGCGCCAGCAGCCCGGGACAGGGTGCTGGAAACACCATATATTTT
CASSPGQGAGNTIYF
>-|TRBV29-1|TRBJ1-1|11|-
TGCAGCGTCCAACAGGGAACTGAAGCTTTCTTT
CSVQQGTEAFF
>-|TRBV21-1|TRBJ2-1|22|-
TGTGCCAGCAGCTACTCCCAAGGGGGACTAGCGGGAATGAGGAGCTCCTACAATGAGCAGTTCTTC
CASSYSQGGLAGMRSSYNEQFF
>-|TRBV9|TRBJ2-7|14|-
TGTGCCAGCAGCGTAGCGGCCTTCTCCTACGAGCAGTACTTC
CASSVAAFSYEQYF
>-|TRBV4-1|TRBJ1-1|14|-
TGCGCCAGCAGCCAAGATATACAGAACACTGAAGCTTTCTTT
CASSQDIQNTEAFF
>-|TRBV7-8|TRBJ2-5|14|-
TGTGCCAGCAGCTCCAGGGATCTACAAGAGACCCAGTACTTC
CASSSRDLQETQYF
>-|TRBV27|TRBJ2-3|15|TRBD2
TGTGCCAGCAGTTTAAAGACTAGCGGCACAGATACGCAGTATTTT
CASSLKTSGTDTQYF
>once|TRBV9|TRBJ1-3|15|-
TGTGCCAGCAGCGTAGGTGGGGGCTCTGGAAACACCATATATTTT
CASSVGGGSGNTIYF
>-|TRBV29-1|TRBJ2-7|15|-
TGCAGCGTTGAAGCAGGAGATGGGACACCGCACGAGCAGTACTTC
CSVEAGDGTPHEQYF
>-|TRBV9|TRBJ2-2|14|TRBD1
TGTGCCAGCAGCGGACAGGGAAGGACCGGGGAGCTGTTTTTT
CASSGQGRTGELFF
>once|TRBV5-6|TRBJ2-7|17|-
TGTGCCAGCAGCTTAGGATGGAGGGTCTCCGGGGACTACGAGCAGTACTTC
CASSLGWRVSGDYEQYF
>-|TRBV5-1|TRBJ2-7|14|-
TGCGCCAGCAGCTTGGCTGGGCTCCCCTACGAGCAGTACTTC
CASSLAGLPYEQYF